The 18 T cell receptor beta chains reported below all come from one sample, sequenced in a study of T cells after yellow fever vaccination. TCRdb passed the 5' RACE reads through MiXCR, listing each CDR3 protein once. Found here are approximately 330,000 distinct CDR3 sequences, roughly 4% of them singletons; the top ten hold approximately 23%. Sequenced material: PBMCs, taken 5 days after the yellow fever booster vaccination. The source is a man in his late teens or twenties who received the YFV17D yellow fever vaccine.

The chain joins TRBV10-3 to TRBJ1-1; possibly TRBD1 for D (6 bases). CDR1 and CDR2 from the germline V gene are ENHRY and SYGVKD. The CDR3 is 15 residues long. V was cut by 2 bases and J by 4 bases, with 14 bases left in between. DNA for the CDR3: TGTGCCATCAGTGAGGAAGGGGGACATCTCACTGAAGCTTTCTTT. This gives the protein CAISEEGGHLTEAFF.

This clonotype has more than one count but fewer than ten. The V gene is TRBV19, the J gene TRBJ2-7; 11 nucleotides line up with TRBD1. The J segment lost 3 bases and the V segment lost 7 bases, leaving 8 bases of the junction unmatched. Germline CDR1 and CDR2: LNHDA and SQIVND (reference sequence). The CDR3 totals 15 residues. This CDR3 is CASTSTGTGGYEQYF. In DNA form, the CDR3 reads TGTGCCAGTACCTCCACCGGGACAGGGGGCTACGAGCAGTACTTC.

This clonotype turned up a few times. The V gene is TRBV5-4, the J gene TRBJ2-1, with 11 bases that match TRBD2. Unmatched junction bases numbered 7, after V lost 4 bases and J lost 7 bases. This CDR3 is built from 15 residues. In germline, CDR1 is SGHNT, CDR2 YYREEE (reference sequence). The CDR3 coding sequence is TGTGCCAGCAGCCCCCGACTAGCGGGGTCGAATGAGCAGTTCTTC. Amino acids: CASSPRLAGSNEQFF.

The J gene is TRBJ2-3, the V gene TRBV4-3; TRBD2 matches 10 bases. The germline V gene encodes CDR1 LGHNA and CDR2 YSLEER. The V gene end was trimmed by 1 base and the J gene end by 1 base; junction bases not matched to a gene: 5. The CDR3 spans 17 residues. CDR3 residues: CASSQVLAGLRTDTQYF. The CDR3, as DNA: TGCGCCAGCAGCCAAGTACTAGCGGGGCTCCGCACAGATACGCAGTATTTT.

The table lists this clonotype with a few counts. The chain carries TRBV12-3 or TRBV12-4 and TRBJ2-7; 7 bases map to TRBD1. The CDR3 spans 13 residues. The junction had 3 bases not matched to a gene; V was cut back by 2 bases and J by 5 bases. CDR3: CASSLRGGDEQYF. CDR3 nucleotide sequence: TGTGCCAGCAGTTTAAGAGGGGGCGACGAGCAGTACTTC.

CDR3 DNA sequence: TGTGCCAGCAGCCAACCGACAGGACTCCAAGAGACCCAGTACTTC. Amino acids: CASSQPTGLQETQYF. The rearrangement links TRBV7-9 to TRBJ2-5; weak D call: TRBD1 (6 bases). The V gene lost 5 bases and the J gene lost 1 base, with 14 bases spanning the gap. The CDR3 length is 15 residues. Germline CDR1 is SEHNR and CDR2 is FQNEAQ (reference sequence). Complete variable domain (other parts from reference TRBV7-9 and TRBJ2-5): DTGVSQNPRHKITKRGQNVTFRCDPISEHNRLYWYRQTLGQGPEFLTYFQNEAQLEKSRLLSDRFSAERPKGSFSTLEIQRTEQGDSAMYLCASSQPTGLQETQYFGPGTRLLVL.

V gene TRBV9 combines with J gene TRBJ2-7, with no clear D. Trimming removed 1 base from V and 0 bases from J, with 8 bases in between. CDR3 length equals 14 residues. Per germline, CDR1 SGDLS and CDR2 YYNGEE. CDR3 DNA: TGTGCCAGCAGCGTATTGGCATCCTCCTACGAGCAGTACTTC. Encoded protein: CASSVLASSYEQYF.

This clonotype came up a few times. The chain links TRBV7-6 to TRBJ2-1; D remains ambiguous. The ends were cut back, 5 bases at V and 6 bases at J, with 17 bases in the middle. The CDR3 runs to 15 residues. Germline V gene sequence: CDR1 SGHVS, CDR2 FNYEAQ. DNA for the CDR3: TGTGCCAGCAGCCCGTTTGTCCCAGTGGGCAATGAGCAGTTCTTC. Translating gives CASSPFVPVGNEQFF.

This clonotype was counted at least ten times. This chain joins TRBV5-1 and TRBJ1-1; D perhaps matches TRBD1 (6 bases). CDR3 length: 13 residues. The ends were cut back, 6 bases at V and 3 bases at J, with 12 bases in the middle. Germline CDR1 reads SGHRS; CDR2 reads YFSETQ. The CDR3 reads CASTKGVDTEAFF. The CDR3 DNA is TGCGCCAGCACGAAGGGGGTGGACACTGAAGCTTTCTTT.

This clonotype has just a few counts. The gene calls are TRBV6-1 and TRBJ1-2; no definite D call. Germline V gene sequence: CDR1 MNHNS, CDR2 SASEGT. The CDR3 is 15 residues long. Trimming cost V 5 bases and J 2 bases, with 15 bases left between them. The CDR3 reads CASSLPVAGNYGYTF. CDR3 DNA: TGTGCCAGCAGTCTTCCGGTGGCGGGGAACTATGGCTACACCTTC.

The chain links TRBV18 to TRBJ2-7, with TRBD2 as a possible D gene (7 bases). Trimming took 4 bases from V and 2 from J, leaving 15 bases between them. The CDR3 length is 15 residues. Looked up from germline, CDR1 is KGHSH and CDR2 is LQKENI. The CDR3 DNA sequence: TGTGCCAGCTCACGGACGGCGGGGGCTCCCTACGAGCAGTACTTC. It specifies CASSRTAGAPYEQYF.

This chain uses TRBV5-1 with TRBJ2-1, with D possibly TRBD1 on 6 matching bases. Between the trimmed V and J ends, which lost 0 bases and 8 bases, there was a span of 15 bases. The germline gives CDR1 SGHRS, CDR2 YFSETQ. This CDR3 contains 15 residues. In DNA, the CDR3 is TGCGCCAGCAGCTTGGATAATGGGGGCCCGGATGAGCAGTTCTTC. It yields the protein CASSLDNGGPDEQFF.

The chain combines TRBV9 with TRBJ1-2; a possible D gene is TRBD1 (6 bases). CDR1 is SGDLS, CDR2 YYNGEE, per germline. Trimming removed 4 bases at V and 7 bases at J, with 23 bases between. This CDR3 has 16 residues. The DNA for the CDR3 is TGTGCCAGCAGCTCTAGAGCCCCCTCGGGGGCAGGTGGCTACACCTTC. Amino acid sequence: CASSSRAPSGAGGYTF.

The V and J genes are TRBV2 and TRBJ1-4, with D tentatively TRBD1 (5 bases). The germline gives CDR1 SNHLY, CDR2 FYNNEI. The CDR3 loop spans 14 amino acids. The V end lost 5 bases, the J end lost 7 bases, and 14 bases lay between the germline ends. CDR3 DNA sequence: TGTGCCAGCAGTCCGGGACGGGGGAGTGAAAAACTGTTTTTT. Protein sequence: CASSPGRGSEKLFF.

This clonotype came up a few times. The chain recombines TRBV6-5 with TRBJ2-5; 7 positions agree with TRBD1. CDR1 and CDR2 (germline): MNHEY, SVGAGI. The CDR3 has 15 amino acids. The J segment lost 2 bases and the V segment lost 8 bases, leaving 11 bases of the junction unmatched. The CDR3 DNA sequence: TGTGCCAGCGGAAGGCCGGGACAGTTACAAGAGACCCAGTACTTC. It specifies CASGRPGQLQETQYF.

There are a few counts of this clonotype. The chain combines TRBV5-1 with TRBJ1-6; D is uncertain. Trimming removed 4 bases from V and 7 bases from J, with 12 bases in between. CDR1 SGHRS and CDR2 YFSETQ come from the germline V gene. This CDR3 is built from 14 residues. CDR3 nucleotide sequence: TGCGCCAGCAGCCCGCTCCCCGTGAATTCACCCCTCCACTTT. It encodes CASSPLPVNSPLHF.

This clonotype was observed many times. This chain connects TRBV28 to TRBJ1-1; D might be TRBD1 (5 bases). Trimming left V 8 bases short and J 0 bases short, with 13 bases between. This CDR3 contains 14 residues. The germline V gene encodes CDR1 MDHEN and CDR2 SYDVKM. In DNA form, the CDR3 reads TGTGCCAGCCCTGGTAGGGGCATGAACACTGAAGCTTTCTTT. It specifies CASPGRGMNTEAFF.

This clonotype has a handful of counts. This sequence joins TRBV29-1 and TRBJ2-5, with D possibly matching TRBD2 (5 bases). Germline CDR1 is SQVTM and CDR2 is ANQGSEA. This CDR3 contains 13 residues. V was cut by 7 bases and J by 0 bases, with 12 bases left in between. DNA for the CDR3: TGCAGCGCCCCCGTGGACTACCAAGAGACCCAGTACTTC. Protein: CSAPVDYQETQYF.